These T cell receptor beta chains were read from a single sample in a study of T cell responses to AZD1222 COVID-19 vaccine. Method: immunoSEQ multiplex PCR; TCRdb's copy keeps in-frame clones and lacks some. This sample carries roughly 200,000 clones, roughly 92% of them seen once, and the ten largest clones take 1.7%. Specimen: peripheral blood, collected 28 days after the second AZD1222 dose. The receptors originated from an adult who received the AZD1222 COVID-19 vaccine. Both conserved end residues are part of each CDR3. Fields, in order: V gene, J gene, D gene, clone size, CDR3 DNA, CDR3 protein. A D gene is named only where the DNA matches it firmly. Size is stated for part of the rows, as once, few or many counts, or as a class when the clone is expanded.

TRBV4-1	TRBJ1-2	.	.	TGCGCCACCCTATCTCGAGCTAACTATGGCTACACCTTC	CATLSRANYGYTF
TRBV11-2	TRBJ2-1	.	.	TGTGCCAGCAGCCAAACCGCCGGGGGCAATGAGCAGTTCTTC	CASSQTAGGNEQFF
TRBV18	TRBJ2-5	.	.	TGTGCCAGCTCACAAGGACAGCAAGAGACCCAGTACTTC	CASSQGQQETQYF
TRBV19	TRBJ1-5	TRBD1	.	TGTGCCAGTAGAGGAGGGACAGGGTGGAAAAGGGGCAATCAGCCCCAGCATTTT	CASRGGTGWKRGNQPQHF
TRBV5-1	TRBJ2-1	.	once	TGCGCCAGCAGCTTGACGGACTCTCACCGCGGTGAGCAGTTCTTC	CASSLTDSHRGEQFF
TRBV19	TRBJ1-3	.	.	TGTGCCAGTAGACAAGGGGCCCACTCCTCTGGAAACACCATATATTTT	CASRQGAHSSGNTIYF
TRBV6-2/TRBV6-3	TRBJ2-7	.	.	TGTGCCAGCAGCCCCCAGGGGCTAATCCCCCTCGAGCAGTACTTC	CASSPQGLIPLEQYF
TRBV2	TRBJ1-2	.	.	TGTGCCAGCAGTCTAGGACAGCTGAACTATGGCTACACCTTC	CASSLGQLNYGYTF
TRBV24-1	TRBJ2-2	.	.	TGTGCCACCAGTGATGAAGACACCTACACCGGGGAGCTGTTTTTT	CATSDEDTYTGELFF
TRBV11-2	TRBJ1-3	.	.	TGTGCCAGCAGAAACATCCTCTCTGGAAACACCATATATTTT	CASRNILSGNTIYF
TRBV7-6	TRBJ2-2	TRBD1	.	TGTGCCAGCAGCTATCAAACAGGGGGCAACACCGGGGAGCTGTTTTTT	CASSYQTGGNTGELFF
TRBV5-1	TRBJ1-3	.	few	TGCGCCAGCAGCTTGGGAGACTCCAACACCATATATTTT	CASSLGDSNTIYF
TRBV7-9	TRBJ1-2	.	.	TGTGCCAGCAGCTTAGTGAGCGGTGGCTACACCTTC	CASSLVSGGYTF
TRBV11-2	TRBJ1-3	.	.	TGTGCCAGCAGCTTATCCGGCCCTGCCTCTGGAAACACCATATATTTT	CASSLSGPASGNTIYF
TRBV19	TRBJ1-4	.	.	TGTGCCAGTAATATTCGGGGAGGTGATGAAAAACTGTTTTTT	CASNIRGGDEKLFF
TRBV27	TRBJ1-2	TRBD1	.	TGTGCCAGCAGTTTCAGGGGACAGATCTATGGCTACACCTTC	CASSFRGQIYGYTF
TRBV4-1	TRBJ1-5	TRBD1	.	TGCGCCAGCAGCCAACAACCCGACAGGGCGAGCAATCAGCCCCAGCATTTT	CASSQQPDRASNQPQHF
TRBV4-3	TRBJ1-2	.	.	TGCGCCAGCAGCCAGACCCGGGGAGCCTCTTATGGCTACACCTTC	CASSQTRGASYGYTF
TRBV15	TRBJ2-7	TRBD2	.	TGTGCCACCAGCAGAGATGTCAGACTAGCGGGAGTAGCTGGCTACGAGCAGTACTTC	CATSRDVRLAGVAGYEQYF
TRBV5-1	TRBJ2-7	TRBD1	.	TGCGCCAGCAGCGGATCCACAGGGGGCGCCAGGTACGAGCAGTACTTC	CASSGSTGGARYEQYF
TRBV4-1	TRBJ1-1	.	once	TGCGCCAGCAGCCAGTTCGGAGACACCCTGAACACTGAAGCTTTCTTT	CASSQFGDTLNTEAFF
TRBV6-4	TRBJ2-2	TRBD1	.	TGTGCCAGCAGTGGGACAGGGGGTGCGAACACCGGGGAGCTGTTTTTT	CASSGTGGANTGELFF
TRBV4-2	TRBJ2-2	TRBD1	.	TGTGCCAGCAGCCATGAAACTTGGGACAGGGGGGAGCTGTTTTTT	CASSHETWDRGELFF
TRBV3-1/TRBV3-2	TRBJ2-3	TRBD2	.	TGTGCCAGCAGCCAAGATGGACTAGCGGGCACAGATACGCAGTATTTT	CASSQDGLAGTDTQYF
TRBV4-1	TRBJ2-7	TRBD2	.	TGCGCCAGCAGCCAGATAGGAGCGGGAGATAACTACGAGCAGTACTTC	CASSQIGAGDNYEQYF
TRBV6-5	TRBJ2-7	.	large	TGTGCCAGCAGTTACGGAGGGTCCTACGAGCAGTACTTC	CASSYGGSYEQYF
TRBV5-6	TRBJ1-3	TRBD1	.	TGTGCCAGCAGGTCTGGACAGGCCTCTGGAAACACCATATATTTT	CASRSGQASGNTIYF
TRBV19	TRBJ1-5	.	.	TGTGCCAGTTCTAGGGGGGTCAGTAGCAATCAGCCCCAGCATTTT	CASSRGVSSNQPQHF
TRBV12-5	TRBJ2-4	.	.	TGTGCTAGTGGTACATGGACAGATGCCAAAAACATTCAGTACTTC	CASGTWTDAKNIQYF
TRBV4-1	TRBJ2-2	.	.	TGCGCCAGCAGCCGGCCTGACAGGGAGGGCGGGGAGCTGTTTTTT	CASSRPDREGGELFF
TRBV7-2	TRBJ1-1	.	.	TGTGCCAGCAGCCAGAGCCCATCGTTTGAAGCTTTCTTT	CASSQSPSFEAFF
TRBV27	TRBJ1-3	.	.	TGTGCCAGCAGTTCCGGGGGTGCGGGAAACACCATATATTTT	CASSSGGAGNTIYF
TRBV9	TRBJ1-5	.	.	TGTGCCAGCAGCCCCCCGGGCACGGTCGCTAGTCATCAGCCCCAGCATTTT	CASSPPGTVASHQPQHF
TRBV4-2	TRBJ1-5	.	.	TGTGCCAGCAGCCAAGATCGGAAAACTCAGCCCCAGCATTTT	CASSQDRKTQPQHF
TRBV6-5	TRBJ2-7	.	.	TGTGCCAGCGGATCACAGGGGGGGGGCTACGAGCAGTACTTC	CASGSQGGGYEQYF
TRBV13	TRBJ2-5	TRBD2	.	TGTGCCAGCAGCTGGACTAGCGGGGGGCTTGGGGAATCGGAGACCCAGTACTTC	CASSWTSGGLGESETQYF
TRBV27	TRBJ2-1	TRBD2	.	TGTGCCAGCAGCCGGGGGGTACCCTCCTACAATGAGCAGTTCTTC	CASSRGVPSYNEQFF
TRBV2	TRBJ2-7	TRBD1	.	TGTGCCAGCAGGAGACAGGGGGGTAGAGACGAGCAGTACTTC	CASRRQGGRDEQYF
TRBV7-9	TRBJ1-3	.	.	TGTGCCAGCAGCTTAAGGGGGGGCTCTGGAAACACCATATATTTT	CASSLRGGSGNTIYF
TRBV5-1	TRBJ2-7	TRBD1	.	TGCGCCAGCAGCCCCCGGACAGGACTCCATAGTGGCTCCTTC	CASSPRTGLHSGSF
TRBV19	TRBJ2-7	TRBD2	.	TGTGCCAGTAGTATAGGGATTAGCGGGGGCTCCTACGAGCAGTACTTC	CASSIGISGGSYEQYF
TRBV6-5	TRBJ2-2	.	.	TGTGCCAGCAGTTACTCAGGGATTGTCGGGGAGCTGTTTTTT	CASSYSGIVGELFF
TRBV7-8	TRBJ2-1	TRBD2	.	TGTGCCAGCAGCCCTCGACTAGCGGGAGGGATGGGCAATGAGCAGTTCTTC	CASSPRLAGGMGNEQFF
TRBV28	TRBJ1-5	TRBD1	once	TGTGCCAGCAGCCGGTTAGGGGACAGGGTAGGCAATCAGCCCCAGCATTTT	CASSRLGDRVGNQPQHF
TRBV6-5	TRBJ2-7	.	.	TGTGCCAGCAGACCCGCCCACTTGTTCTACGAGCAGTACTTC	CASRPAHLFYEQYF
TRBV5-1	TRBJ1-5	.	.	TGCGCCAGCAGCCCAACAGGGTCTAGCAATCAGCCCCAGCATTTT	CASSPTGSSNQPQHF
TRBV29-1	TRBJ2-3	.	.	TGCAGCGCCGAGGGCGGACCCCGCACAGATACGCAGTATTTT	CSAEGGPRTDTQYF
TRBV7-9	TRBJ2-7	.	.	TGTGCCAGCAGTCCGGAACTAGCCGCAACGGGGGAGCAGTACTTC	CASSPELAATGEQYF
TRBV2	TRBJ2-7	.	.	TGTGCCAGCAGGGCGGAACAGGGCTACGAGCAGTACTTC	CASRAEQGYEQYF
TRBV3-1/TRBV3-2	TRBJ1-1	TRBD1	.	TGTGCCAGCAGCCAAGCACAGGGGTTGAACACTGAAGCTTTCTTT	CASSQAQGLNTEAFF
TRBV9	TRBJ2-7	.	.	TGTGCCAGCAGCGCCACAGGTCCCGAGCAGTACTTC	CASSATGPEQYF
TRBV12-3/TRBV12-4	TRBJ2-3	.	.	TGTGCCAGCAGTCAAAACACAGATACGCAGTATTTT	CASSQNTDTQYF
TRBV3-1/TRBV3-2	TRBJ1-5	.	once	TGTGCCAGCAGCCAAGGTAAGGGCAATCAGCCCCAGCATTTT	CASSQGKGNQPQHF
TRBV12-5	TRBJ1-5	.	.	TGTGCTAGTGGTTTGGTACCGCGCCAGGGGAGGGATCAGCCCCAGCATTTT	CASGLVPRQGRDQPQHF
TRBV19	TRBJ1-1	.	.	TGTGCCAGTAGTATTTTGGGAGGGAACACTGAAGCTTTCTTT	CASSILGGNTEAFF
TRBV10-3	TRBJ1-2	.	.	TGTGCCATCAGTGAGACCAACCTGGGCGGCTACACCTTC	CAISETNLGGYTF
TRBV24-1	TRBJ2-3	.	.	TGTGCCACCAGTGATTTGAGGTGTGTTCCGGTCCTTGACCGCGCAGGAGATACGCAGTATTTT	CATSDLRCVPVLDRAGDTQYF
TRBV5-6	TRBJ1-1	TRBD1	few	TGTGCCAGCAGCTCCAGGGGGGCCCAGGGAGCTTTCTTT	CASSSRGAQGAFF
TRBV9	TRBJ1-2	.	.	TGTGCCAGCCCCCCCGGACACAGCCCTAACTATGGCTACACCTTC	CASPPGHSPNYGYTF
TRBV19	TRBJ2-1	TRBD1	.	TGTGCCAGTGGGGGACAGAACTCCTACAATGAGCAGTTCTTC	CASGGQNSYNEQFF